Detailed here is one T cell receptor beta chain. These data come from a study of cytomegalovirus exposure and HLA in healthy donors. The CDR3 runs 13 residues. Deletions cut 3 bases from V and 4 bases from J, with 9 bases between. Germline-derived CDR1 and CDR2 are MNHEY and SVGAGI. The table came from immunoSEQ multiplex PCR; TCRdb's copy has only in-frame clones and leaves some out. The table lists 80,000 to 95,000 clones, roughly 96% of them singletons. This rearrangement joins TRBV6-5 to TRBJ1-1; a possible D gene is TRBD1 (6 bases). The sequenced material came from PBMCs. The sequence was obtained from a woman younger than 30 in good health and CMV-seronegative. The CDR3, as DNA: TGTGCCAGCAGTTATGAAGGGGGCACTGAAGCTTTCTTT. Translation gives CASSYEGGTEAFF.